Each of the 13 T cell receptor beta chains below was sequenced from the same sample in a study of shared clonotypes between healthy human individuals. Sequencing was performed with immunoSEQ multiplex PCR; in TCRdb, only in-frame clones are kept and a portion is missing. The table has some 2,500,000 clones, 92% seen once. The sample taken for sequencing was naive CD4+ T cells from PBMCs. The sample's subset: CD45RA+ positively selected. The receptors come from a man younger than 30 in good health. Some clones in this sample may be carry-over from other donors' samples.

The chain joins TRBV28 to TRBJ2-1, with D maybe TRBD1 (6 bases). Looked up from germline, CDR1 is MDHEN and CDR2 is SYDVKM. CDR3 length: 15 amino acids. The V end was cut by 11 bases, the J end by 5 bases, with 22 bases between. The CDR3 protein is CAGQQGRFANNEQFF. DNA of the CDR3: TGTGCCGGCCAGCAGGGGCGATTCGCTAACAATGAGCAGTTCTTC.

The rearrangement joins TRBV7-6 to TRBJ2-1, with TRBD1 matching over 7 bases. CDR1 is SGHVS, CDR2 FNYEAQ, per germline. V dropped 1 base and J dropped 5; count of bases not matched to a gene: 5. The CDR3 contains 15 residues. The CDR3 nucleotides read TGTGCCAGCAGCTTAGAGCCGCAGGGGGACAATGAGCAGTTCTTC. The encoded protein is CASSLEPQGDNEQFF.

The rearrangement links TRBV7-2 to TRBJ1-2, with 10 bases matching TRBD1. Germline-derived CDR1 and CDR2 are SGHTA and FQGNSA. Losses at the gene ends were 7 bases for V and 0 bases for J; bases not matched to a gene: 8. This CDR3 contains 16 residues. DNA for the CDR3: TGTGCCAGCACGATGGACAGGGGGAGAACTAACTATGGCTACACCTTC. Its protein product is CASTMDRGRTNYGYTF.

The rearrangement joins TRBV5-1 to TRBJ2-2, with D possibly being TRBD1 (6 bases). The CDR3 has 15 residues. From germline, CDR1 is SGHRS and CDR2 YFSETQ. Trimming took 4 bases from V and 5 from J, leaving 15 bases between them. CDR3 amino acids: CASSEVPQGTGELFF. The CDR3 DNA reads TGCGCCAGCAGCGAAGTGCCACAGGGTACCGGGGAGCTGTTTTTT.

The gene calls are TRBV10-3 and TRBJ1-5; tentative D call: TRBD1 (5 bases). With 6 bases removed from V and 6 bases from J, the gap between germline ends came to 15 bases. The CDR3 is 14 residues long. Germline lookup yields CDR1 ENHRY and CDR2 SYGVKD. The CDR3 reads CAISRDLFGQPQHF. The CDR3 DNA reads TGTGCCATCAGCCGGGACCTCTTCGGTCAGCCCCAGCATTTT.

V usage is TRBV14 and J usage is TRBJ2-4; weak D call: TRBD2 (6 bases). Trimming took 1 base from V and 8 from J, leaving 21 bases between them. This CDR3 has 17 residues. Per the germline V gene, CDR1 is SGHDN and CDR2 is FVKESK. The CDR3 here is CASSQGMKEGLRDIQYF. The CDR3 DNA follows: TGTGCCAGCAGCCAAGGTATGAAGGAGGGCCTCAGGGACATTCAGTACTTC.

The chain has TRBV6-1 and TRBJ2-2; possibly TRBD1 for D (5 bases). This CDR3 has 15 residues. Germline V gives CDR1 MNHNS, CDR2 SASEGT. The V and J ends lost 4 bases and 6 bases respectively, with 15 bases between them. The CDR3 region has the DNA TGTGCCAGCAGTGGCAGGGTAGACTTGGCCGGGGAGCTGTTTTTT. It codes for CASSGRVDLAGELFF.

V usage is TRBV2 and J usage is TRBJ1-1; TRBD1 agrees at 8 bases. V was pared by 4 bases and J by 6 bases, with 10 bases of the junction left unmatched. The V gene's germline CDR1 is SNHLY and CDR2 FYNNEI. The CDR3 covers 15 residues. In DNA form, the CDR3 reads TGTGCCAGCAGTGGACCTTACAGGGGGAGGTCTGAAGCTTTCTTT. It codes for CASSGPYRGRSEAFF.

This rearrangement joins TRBV7-2 to TRBJ2-5; D is undetermined. The CDR3 extends over 14 amino acids. Per germline, CDR1 SGHTA and CDR2 FQGNSA. Trimming pared 5 bases from V and 5 bases from J, leaving 15 bases between. The CDR3 loop is CASSHYVGIETQYF. In nucleotides, the CDR3 is TGTGCCAGCAGCCACTATGTCGGCATTGAGACCCAGTACTTC.

J is TRBJ2-3 and V is TRBV30; D ambiguous. The CDR3 contains 14 residues. V was trimmed by 5 bases and J by 2 bases, leaving 14 bases between them. The germline V gene has CDR1 GTSNPN and CDR2 SVGIG (reference sequence). The CDR3 DNA reads as TGTGCCTGGGGTAGGGCCCGGACCACAGATACGCAGTATTTT. Its protein product is CAWGRARTTDTQYF.

Of note for this clone: Other nucleotide sequences from this sample produce the same CDR3. This chain links TRBV5-1 with TRBJ2-7; TRBD1 agrees at 9 bases. The V and J ends lost 1 base and 6 bases, in that order; junction bases with no gene match: 8. This CDR3 spans 15 amino acids. The germline gives CDR1 SGHRS, CDR2 YFSETQ. CDR3 in amino acids: CASSLLGQGSGEQYF. CDR3 DNA: TGCGCCAGCAGCTTGCTGGGACAGGGATCTGGCGAGCAGTACTTC.

This chain joins TRBV28 and TRBJ1-3; the D is unclear. Trimming left V 7 bases short and J 1 base short, with 11 bases between. Germline loops: CDR1 MDHEN, CDR2 SYDVKM. The CDR3 length is 14 residues. The CDR3 spells CASKTAGSGNTIYF. The CDR3 nucleotides are TGTGCCAGCAAGACCGCTGGATCTGGAAACACCATATATTTT.

The V gene is TRBV7-2, the J gene TRBJ2-5; D is undetermined. Germline-derived CDR1 and CDR2 are SGHTA and FQGNSA. The CDR3 is made up of 13 amino acids. V gave up 4 bases and J gave up 5 bases, with 11 bases separating them. The CDR3 nucleotides are TGTGCCAGCAGCTCCTCTGGCCGCGAGACCCAGTACTTC. The encoded protein is CASSSSGRETQYF. Complete variable domain (other parts from reference TRBV7-2 and TRBJ2-5): GAGVSQSPSNKVTEKGKDVELRCDPISGHTALYWYRQSLGQGLEFLIYFQGNSAPDKSGLPSDRFSAERTGGSVSTLTIQRTQQEDSAVYLCASSSSGRETQYFGPGTRLLVL.